This entry lists 16 T cell receptor beta chains sequenced from one sample in a study of metastatic and nonmetastatic thyroid tumors. Prior to thyroid surgery, none of the patients had received any treatment. TCRdb re-clonotyped the PCR reads via MiXCR. The sample holds 40,000 to 50,000 clones; roughly 4% are singletons and the top ten take less than 10%. Sequencing input: blood. The receptors derive from a female donor with papillary thyroid cancer or a benign thyroid nodule (not recorded which). Some clones in this sample may be carry-over from other donors' samples.

This clone has at least ten counts. The genes are TRBV11-1 and TRBJ2-5; 7 bases are a match to TRBD1. V trimming: 2 bases; J trimming: 5 bases; junction bases outside the gene matches: 17. The germline gives CDR1 SGHAT, CDR2 FQDESV (reference sequence). This CDR3 has 18 amino acids. For the CDR3, the DNA is TGTGCCAGCAGCTTACGAGGTTCCGTAGGGGGCAAGGAGGAGACCCAGTACTTC. Residues: CASSLRGSVGGKEETQYF.

This clone was detected many times. The chain links TRBV12-3 or TRBV12-4 to TRBJ1-2; 7 nucleotides line up with TRBD1. The CDR3 runs 17 residues. After removal of 4 bases from V and 0 bases from J, the junction contained 11 bases not matched to a gene. The CDR3 reads CASSSSIGTVANYGYTF. CDR3 nucleotide sequence: TGTGCCAGCAGTTCCTCCATAGGGACAGTTGCTAACTATGGCTACACCTTC.

There are many counts of this clone. V is TRBV30 and J is TRBJ1-4, with TRBD1 identical over 7 bases. With V trimmed by 3 bases and J by 5 bases, 12 bases remained unmatched. The CDR3 is 16 residues long. Germline values: CDR1 GTSNPN, CDR2 SVGIG (reference sequence). CDR3 coding DNA: TGTGCCTGGAGGCCGGGACAGACGTTCTTAAATGAAAAACTGTTTTTT. Protein sequence: CAWRPGQTFLNEKLFF.

The rearrangement links TRBV25-1 to TRBJ2-2; D uncertain. The germline V and J ends were trimmed by 1 base and 12 bases, with 24 bases remaining between them. CDR3 size: 17 residues. Germline-derived CDR1 and CDR2 are MGHDK and SYGVNS. CDR3 nucleotide sequence: TGTGCCAGCAGTGAATTAAGGGCCGACCCGAACACCTGGAAGCTGTTTTTT. It codes for CASSELRADPNTWKLFF. The variable domain in full, completed from reference TRBV25-1 and TRBJ2-2, reads EADIYQTPRYLVIGTGKKITLECSQTMGHDKMYWYQQDPGMELHLIHYSYGVNSTEKGDLSSESTVSRIRTEHFPLTLESARPSHTSQYLCASSELRADPNTWKLFFGEGSRLTVL.

This clone has ten or more counts. The rearrangement uses TRBV7-3 and TRBJ2-3; no clear D gene. Germline V gives CDR1 SGHTA, CDR2 FQGTGA. Trimming cost V 3 bases and J 0 bases, with 4 bases left between them. The CDR3 extends over 13 amino acids. CDR3 nucleotide sequence: TGTGCCAGCAGCTTCGACAGCACAGATACGCAGTATTTT. Encoded protein: CASSFDSTDTQYF.

This clone was seen a single time. V is TRBV28 and J is TRBJ2-7; D unclear. The V gene's germline CDR1 is MDHEN and CDR2 SYDVKM. V lost 0 bases, J lost 6 bases, and 15 bases lay in between. The CDR3 runs 15 residues. This chain's CDR3 is CASSLWLDGPGEQYF. The CDR3 DNA reads as TGTGCCAGCAGTTTATGGCTTGATGGCCCGGGCGAGCAGTACTTC.

There are a few counts of this clone. At one end, the junction sequence differs from germline, possibly due to a read error. The chain carries TRBV6-2 or TRBV6-3 and TRBJ1-3; D gene unclear. CDR1 is MNHEY, CDR2 SVGEGT, per germline. This CDR3 has 17 residues. Written as DNA, the CDR3 is TGTGCCAGCAGTTCGCTCCAGGTCCCGCTCTCTGGAGACACCATATATTTT. Translating it yields CASSSLQVPLSGDTIYF.

The V call is TRBV9, the J call TRBJ2-7; D uncertain. V was trimmed by 3 bases and J by 10 bases, leaving 23 bases between them. The CDR3 extends over 15 amino acids. Per the germline V gene, CDR1 is SGDLS and CDR2 is YYNGEE. The CDR3 DNA sequence: TGTGCCAGCAGCGCAAGCGTTTCCCCAGAAAACTATCAGTACTTC. Protein: CASSASVSPENYQYF. Full variable domain (missing parts from reference TRBV9 and TRBJ2-7): DSGVTQTPKHLITATGQRVTLRCSPRSGDLSVYWYQQSLDQGLQFLIQYYNGEERAKGNILERFSAQQFPDLHSELNLSSLELGDSALYFCASSASVSPENYQYFGPGTRLTVT.

This clone was counted only a few times. With a much larger clone just one base away, this may be a read error. The CDR3 DNA follows: TGTGCCAGCAGCGGAGGTTGGTCAACGAACACCGGGGAGCTGTTTTTT. Amino acid sequence: CASSGGWSTNTGELFF. The gene calls are TRBV7-2 and TRBJ2-2, with D possibly TRBD2 on 5 matching bases. The CDR3 covers 16 residues. Per the germline V gene, CDR1 is SGHTA and CDR2 is FQGNSA. V lost 5 bases and J lost 0, with 13 bases in between.

This clone was observed many times. The chain is built from TRBV7-9 and TRBJ2-3, with 7 bases that match TRBD1. V was clipped by 3 bases and J by 8 bases; unmatched bases: 20. The CDR3 consists of 18 residues. Germline V gene data show CDR1 as SEHNR and CDR2 as FQNEAQ (reference sequence). The CDR3 is CASSLNRPGVQHRGTQYF. The DNA for the CDR3 is TGTGCCAGCAGCTTGAACCGACCAGGCGTACAGCACAGGGGTACGCAGTATTTT.

This clone was seen at least ten times. The V call is TRBV10-2, the J call TRBJ2-7, with 12 bases lining up with TRBD2. The V gene's germline CDR1 is WSHSY and CDR2 SAAADI. The CDR3 contains 14 residues. V lost 3 bases and J lost 6; bases outside the gene matches: 3. CDR3 nucleotides: TGCGCCAGCAGTGAACTAGCGGGAGGTATCGAGCAGTACTTC. It is translated as CASSELAGGIEQYF.

Note on this clone: A read error is possible here, since a much larger clone lies one base away. The chain links TRBV30 to TRBJ1-1, with TRBD1 matching 7 bases. Trimming took 6 bases from V and 1 from J; bases not matched to a gene: 5. CDR1 and CDR2 from the germline V gene are GTSNPN and SVGIG (reference sequence). The CDR3 contains 13 residues. CDR3 nucleotide sequence: TGTGCCTGTAGGGACAGACAGAACACTGAAGCTTTCTTT. It codes for CACRDRQNTEAFF. Complete variable domain (other parts from reference TRBV30 and TRBJ1-1): SQTIHQWPATLVQPVGSPLSLECTVEGTSNPNLYWYRQAAGRGLQLLFYSVGIGQISSEVPQNLSASRPQDRQFILSSKKLLLSDSGFYLCACRDRQNTEAFFGQGTRLTVV.

J is TRBJ1-1 and V is TRBV6-2 or TRBV6-3; D is unresolved. V lost 0 bases and J 8 bases, leaving 16 bases between the germline ends. Germline V gene data show CDR1 as MNHEY and CDR2 as SVGEGT. The CDR3 length is 15 residues. In nucleotides, the CDR3 is TGTGCCAGCAGTTACTCGAAAGGTCCCGCCTCAGAAGCTTTCTTT. Translation gives CASSYSKGPASEAFF.

This clone was counted between two and nine times. This chain uses TRBV30 with TRBJ2-4, with D possibly being TRBD1 (6 bases). The CDR3 has 15 amino acids. Trimming took off 1 base at V and 4 bases at J, with 14 bases between the two ends. CDR1 is GTSNPN, CDR2 SVGIG, per germline (reference sequence). CDR3 coding DNA: TGTGCCTGGAGTGCCGGGACAAAGGGAAAAAACATTCAGTACTTC. Translation gives CAWSAGTKGKNIQYF. The full variable domain, its missing parts supplied by reference TRBV30 and TRBJ2-4, is SQTIHQWPATLVQPVGSPLSLECTVEGTSNPNLYWYRQAAGRGLQLLFYSVGIGQISSEVPQNLSASRPQDRQFILSSKKLLLSDSGFYLCAWSAGTKGKNIQYFGAGTRLSVL.

DNA of the CDR3: TGTGCGATGAGTGAGGAGGACAGACTCACCGGGGAGCTGTTTTTT. Amino acid sequence: CAMSEEDRLTGELFF. The genes are TRBV10-3 and TRBJ2-2; D is perhaps TRBD1 (6 bases). The CDR3 is 15 amino acids. Germline CDR1 and CDR2: ENHRY and SYGVKD.

This clone has ten or more counts. Other DNA sequences of this sample code for an identical CDR3. The chain employs TRBV2 and TRBJ2-1, with D tentatively TRBD2 (6 bases). CDR3 size: 14 residues. Germline V lookup: CDR1 SNHLY, CDR2 FYNNEI. The V gene lost 7 bases and the J gene lost 7 bases, with 17 bases spanning the gap. CDR3 in DNA: TGTGCCAGCACCGGGAGTTTGGGTCATAATGAGCAGTTCTTC. Amino acids: CASTGSLGHNEQFF. The complete variable domain, with remaining parts taken from reference TRBV2 and TRBJ2-1, reads EPEVTQTPSHQVTQMGQEVILRCVPISNHLYFYWYRQILGQKVEFLVSFYNNEISEKSEIFDDQFSVERPDGSNFTLKIRSTKLEDSAMYFCASTGSLGHNEQFFGPGTRLTVL.